These T cell receptor beta chains were read from a single sample in a study of CXCR3-negative and CXCR3-positive naive CD8 T cells. TCRdb reworked the 5' RACE reads into one entry per CDR3 protein, no DNA. In total, the table holds some 54,000 distinct CDR3 sequences. The sequenced material came from naive CXCR3+ CD8+ T cells from blood. The receptors here all came from a human donor in good health. Some clones in this sample may be carry-over from other donors' samples. The CDR3 runs from the conserved cysteine through the conserved F or W. The order of the fields is J gene, V gene, clone size, CDR3 length, CDR3 protein. The size entry is marked missing in some rows and otherwise reads once, few, many or a size class.

TRBJ2-3 TRBV12-3/TRBV12-4 NA 15 CASSLALAGLDTQYF
TRBJ2-5 TRBV11-2 NA 16 CASSLGLAGPQETQYF
TRBJ2-1 TRBV10-2 NA 14 CASSEIGTYNEQFF
TRBJ1-5 TRBV15 NA 15 CATTGTNNSNQPQHF
TRBJ2-3 TRBV6-4 NA 14 CASSDPGSTDTQYF
TRBJ2-7 TRBV28 NA 15 CASSTGTGSSYEQYF
TRBJ2-1 TRBV27 NA 12 CASGTGHNEQFF
TRBJ2-5 TRBV12-3/TRBV12-4 NA 16 CASSPGEDRGFGTQYF
TRBJ2-1 TRBV14 NA 15 CASTSTGRHYNEQFF
TRBJ2-7 TRBV10-3 NA 16 CAISVSPRQSSYEQYF
TRBJ1-1 TRBV29-1 NA 11 CSVDTGTEAFF
TRBJ2-7 TRBV7-8 NA 12 CARQGRQYEQYF
TRBJ2-2 TRBV7-3 NA 14 CASSPAGYAGELFF
TRBJ1-6 TRBV18 NA 16 CASSPPDHRTNSPLHF
TRBJ2-7 TRBV29-1 NA 13 CSALNPDGYEQYF
TRBJ1-2 TRBV5-1 NA 15 CASSAPGQLFYGYTF
TRBJ1-5 TRBV10-2 NA 14 CASSPDGTNQPQHF
TRBJ2-7 TRBV6-2/TRBV6-3 NA 14 CASSYGGPSYEQYF
TRBJ1-1 TRBV5-1 NA 16 CASSLGGWGPLAEAFF
TRBJ2-1 TRBV3-1 NA 14 CASSQTGLFYEQFF
TRBJ1-1 TRBV20-1 NA 15 CSASMTKPEGTEAFF
TRBJ1-2 TRBV27 NA 14 CASSFRGIKNGYTF
TRBJ2-5 TRBV15 NA 15 CAASPRDRQKETQYF
TRBJ2-2 TRBV29-1 NA 15 CSVRGLGVGTGELFF
TRBJ2-7 TRBV20-1 NA 13 CSATIISEHEQYF
TRBJ2-7 TRBV11-2 NA 15 CASSLERDTRWGQYF
TRBJ2-5 TRBV9 NA 15 CASSYRDRERETQYF
TRBJ2-1 TRBV27 NA 16 CASSLSGLAGYNEQFF
TRBJ1-1 TRBV6-6 NA 13 CASILPGEDEAFF
TRBJ1-2 TRBV7-2 NA 14 CASSAGGRPYGYTF
TRBJ2-2 TRBV29-1 NA 13 CSGSWGSRGELFF
TRBJ2-1 TRBV20-1 NA 16 CSARDRIDGHYNEQFF
TRBJ2-7 TRBV20-1 NA 15 CSAKPGGGNYYEQYF
TRBJ2-3 TRBV3-1 NA 17 CASSQVELAGITDTQYF
TRBJ1-2 TRBV7-9 NA 16 CASSLGAGTINYGYTF
TRBJ2-7 TRBV28 NA 13 CASSSSDAYEQYF
TRBJ2-4 TRBV7-2 NA 15 CASSIDGTSGNIQYF
TRBJ2-3 TRBV6-5 NA 15 CASSALAGRTDTQYF
TRBJ2-7 TRBV20-1 NA 12 CSAPDRADEQYF
TRBJ2-7 TRBV21-1 NA 20 CASTRKTGTGTNYLSYEQYF
TRBJ1-1 TRBV25-1 NA 13 CASSDRQFREAFF
TRBJ2-3 TRBV5-1 NA 13 CASSPRSGDTQYF
TRBJ2-7 TRBV18 NA 13 CASSPAQYYEQYF
TRBJ2-1 TRBV15 NA 13 CATSQFGIPEQFF
TRBJ2-7 TRBV5-6 NA 15 CASSLLASPGNEQYF
TRBJ2-1 TRBV29-1 NA 16 CSVEDRLAGAYNEQFF
TRBJ2-7 TRBV29-1 NA 12 CSVRLWSDEQYF
TRBJ1-1 TRBV4-3 NA 15 CASSQDRKGNTEAFF
TRBJ1-2 TRBV5-6 NA 14 CASYGGGIDYGYTF
TRBJ1-2 TRBV4-2 NA 14 CASSQEGGFYGYTF
TRBJ1-1 TRBV20-1 NA 15 CSARGLDSMNTEAFF
TRBJ2-3 TRBV28 NA 14 CASSSSGSTDTQYF
TRBJ2-2 TRBV29-1 NA 16 CSVHPGTSGNTGELFF
TRBJ1-2 TRBV27 medium-sized 15 CTSSLSDRARDGYTF
TRBJ1-1 TRBV29-1 NA 12 CSVIRVGTEAFF